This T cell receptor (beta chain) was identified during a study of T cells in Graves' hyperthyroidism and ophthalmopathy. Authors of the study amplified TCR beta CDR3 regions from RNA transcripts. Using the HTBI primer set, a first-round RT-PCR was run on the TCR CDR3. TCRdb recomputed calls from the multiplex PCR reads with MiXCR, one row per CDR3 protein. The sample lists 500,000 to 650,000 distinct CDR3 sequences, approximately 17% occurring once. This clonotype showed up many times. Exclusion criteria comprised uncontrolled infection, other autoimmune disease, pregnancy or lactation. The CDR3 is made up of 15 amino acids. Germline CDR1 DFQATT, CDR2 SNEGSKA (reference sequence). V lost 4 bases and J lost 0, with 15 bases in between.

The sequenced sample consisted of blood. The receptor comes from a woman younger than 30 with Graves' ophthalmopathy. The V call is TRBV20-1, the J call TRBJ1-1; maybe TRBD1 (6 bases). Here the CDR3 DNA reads TGCAGTGCTACTACGACAGGCGGCATGAACACTGAAGCTTTCTTT. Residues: CSATTTGGMNTEAFF.